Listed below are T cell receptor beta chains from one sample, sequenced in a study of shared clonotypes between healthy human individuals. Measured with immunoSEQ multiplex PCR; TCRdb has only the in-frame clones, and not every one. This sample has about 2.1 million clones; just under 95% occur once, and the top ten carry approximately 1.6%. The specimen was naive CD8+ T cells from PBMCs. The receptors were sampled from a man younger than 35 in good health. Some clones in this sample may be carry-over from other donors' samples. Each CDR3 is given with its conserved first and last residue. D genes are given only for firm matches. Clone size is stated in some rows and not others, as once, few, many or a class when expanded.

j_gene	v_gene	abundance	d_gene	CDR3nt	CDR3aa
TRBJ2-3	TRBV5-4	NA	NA	TGTGCCAGCAGTTCGACAGACAAACGGGTTAGTGATACGCAGTATTTT	CASSSTDKRVSDTQYF
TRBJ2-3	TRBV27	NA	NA	TGTGCCAGCAGTTTACTTCCAGGGTTTGCAGATACGCAGTATTTT	CASSLLPGFADTQYF
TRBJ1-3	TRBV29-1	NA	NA	TGCAGCGTTCTTACGGCCAGTGGAAACACCATATATTTT	CSVLTASGNTIYF
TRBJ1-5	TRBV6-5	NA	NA	TGTGCCAGCAGTTTTGGGAGCAATCAGCCCCAGCATTTT	CASSFGSNQPQHF
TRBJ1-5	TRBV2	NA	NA	TGTGCCAGCAGTGAGCGGGGCAGGGAGAATCAGCCCCAGCATTTT	CASSERGRENQPQHF
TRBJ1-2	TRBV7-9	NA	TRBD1	TGTGCCAGCAGCTTGAAAGGACTCCGGGACAGGGGGCAAGTTGGCTACACCTTC	CASSLKGLRDRGQVGYTF
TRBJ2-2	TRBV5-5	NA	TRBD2	TGTGCCAGCAGCTTGGTAGCGGGAGGCGTAAACACCGGGGAGCTGTTTTTT	CASSLVAGGVNTGELFF
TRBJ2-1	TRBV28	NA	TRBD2	TGTGCCAGCAGTGATGGACTAGCTTCCTACAATGAGCAGTTCTTC	CASSDGLASYNEQFF
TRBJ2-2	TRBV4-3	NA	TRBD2	TGCGCCAGCAGCCAAGATTGGCAAAGATCCGCCGGGACTAAATTCGGGGAGCTGTTTTTT	CASSQDWQRSAGTKFGELFF
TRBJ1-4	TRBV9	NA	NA	TGTGCCAGCAGCGTAGGGGGCACTAATGAAAAACTGTTTTTT	CASSVGGTNEKLFF
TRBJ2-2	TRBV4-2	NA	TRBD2	TGTGCCAGCAGCCAGCCGGGACTAGCGGGAGGGCCTAACACCGGGGAGCTGTTTTTT	CASSQPGLAGGPNTGELFF
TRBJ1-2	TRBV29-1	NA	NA	TGCAGCTACGAGGGGGTAAAAGGGTATGGGTATGGCTACACCTTC	CSYEGVKGYGYGYTF
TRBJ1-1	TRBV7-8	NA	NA	TGTGCCAGCAGCGTCCGGAACACTGAAGCTTTCTTT	CASSVRNTEAFF
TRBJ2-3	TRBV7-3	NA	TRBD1	TGTGCCAGCAGCTTAGCTGGACAGGGGCCAGATACGCAGTATTTT	CASSLAGQGPDTQYF
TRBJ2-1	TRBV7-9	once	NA	TGTGCCAGCAGCTTGAGGGGAGCCATAGGCAATGAGCAGTTCTTC	CASSLRGAIGNEQFF
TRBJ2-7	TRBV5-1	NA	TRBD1	TGCGCCAGCAGCTTGGATCAGGGACAGCGGATCGAGCAGTACTTC	CASSLDQGQRIEQYF
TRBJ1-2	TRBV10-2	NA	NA	TGCGCCAGCAGTGAGTCGCAAAACTATGGCTACACCTTC	CASSESQNYGYTF
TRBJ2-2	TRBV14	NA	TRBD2	TGTGCCAGCAGCCGTGGGCTAGCGGGAGTTTTGCCCGGGGAGCTGTTTTTT	CASSRGLAGVLPGELFF